These 30 T cell receptor beta chains originate from one sample sequenced in a study of blood T cell repertoires in COVID-19. Repertoires were generated with immunoSEQ multiplex PCR, while TCRdb's copy carries only in-frame clones and drops some. The top ten clones hold around 5.2% of a sample with around 50,000 clones, around 78% of them seen once. Sequences were obtained from peripheral blood. The receptor source for this set is a human donor in a cohort sampled during active COVID-19.

This clone was counted between two and nine times. The V gene is TRBV4-1, the J gene TRBJ2-2; 14 bases are shared with TRBD2. Trimming removed 2 bases from V and 7 bases from J; junction bases left unmatched: 9. The germline CDR1 and CDR2 sequences are MGHRA and YSYEKL. This CDR3 has 18 amino acids. CDR3 DNA sequence: TGCGCCAGCAGCCAACCCCAGGGACTAGCGGGGGCCGGCGGGGAGCTGTTTTTT. Its protein product is CASSQPQGLAGAGGELFF.

V is TRBV2 and J is TRBJ2-1; 8 bases match TRBD1. CDR1 is SNHLY, CDR2 FYNNEI, per germline. The V gene end was trimmed by 1 base and the J gene end by 14 bases; junction bases not matched to a gene: 7. The CDR3 contains 13 residues. The CDR3 DNA sequence: TGTGCCAGCAGTGAAGGGGACAGGACCTTTAAGTTCTTC. Translating gives CASSEGDRTFKFF.

This chain connects TRBV7-2 to TRBJ1-5, with D possibly being TRBD1 (5 bases). The CDR3 has 17 amino acids. With 0 bases removed from V and 6 bases from J, the gap between germline ends came to 18 bases. Germline CDR1 is SGHTA and CDR2 is FQGNSA. This CDR3 is CASSLAPWGVNAQPQHF. The CDR3 DNA follows: TGTGCCAGCAGCTTAGCCCCTTGGGGCGTTAATGCTCAGCCCCAGCATTTT.

The rearrangement joins TRBV7-2 to TRBJ2-6; D not resolved. The CDR3 runs to 18 residues. The germline V gene encodes CDR1 SGHTA and CDR2 FQGNSA. Trimming left V 3 bases short and J 0 bases short, with 15 bases between. The CDR3 coding sequence is TGTGCCAGCAGCTTTAGACGGAGTCCCGACTCTGGGGCCAACGTCCTGACTTTC. Translated: CASSFRRSPDSGANVLTF. Looking up the rest from reference TRBV7-2 and TRBJ2-6 gives the full variable domain: GAGVSQSPSNKVTEKGKDVELRCDPISGHTALYWYRQSLGQGLEFLIYFQGNSAPDKSGLPSDRFSAERTGGSVSTLTIQRTQQEDSAVYLCASSFRRSPDSGANVLTFGAGSRLTVL.

The chain employs TRBV5-1 and TRBJ2-3, with TRBD2 as a possible D gene (6 bases). The germline CDR1 and CDR2 sequences are SGHRS and YFSETQ. CDR3 length equals 15 residues. Trimming removed 3 bases from V and 0 bases from J, with 11 bases in between. CDR3 in amino acids: CASSWRGPSTDTQYF. The DNA of the CDR3 is TGCGCCAGCAGCTGGCGGGGCCCTAGCACAGATACGCAGTATTTT.

CDR3 coding DNA: TGTGCCAGTAGTATGGGACAGGGGTACACTGAAGCTTTCTTT. Residues: CASSMGQGYTEAFF. The chain carries TRBV19 and TRBJ1-1; 10 bases fit TRBD1. Trimming cost V 3 bases and J 3 bases; bases outside gene matches: 1. This CDR3 is 14 amino acids long. Germline CDR1 reads LNHDA; CDR2 reads SQIVND (reference sequence).

This rearrangement joins TRBV29-1 to TRBJ2-5; the D gene is possibly TRBD2 (6 bases). The V end was cut by 6 bases, the J end by 9 bases, with 26 bases between. The germline V gene has CDR1 SQVTM and CDR2 ANQGSEA. There are 15 residues in the CDR3. CDR3 in DNA: TGCAGCGTGGAGGGGCAGGCCGAGGGCGGAAGGTCCCAGTACTTC. Amino acid sequence: CSVEGQAEGGRSQYF.

V is TRBV6-5 and J is TRBJ2-5, with a weak D call TRBD2 (7 bases). CDR3 length equals 14 residues. Germline lookup yields CDR1 MNHEY and CDR2 SVGAGI. Between the trimmed V and J ends, which lost 0 bases and 5 bases, there was a span of 10 bases. Written as DNA, the CDR3 is TGTGCCAGCAGTTACTCGGGGGGGCCGGAGACCCAGTACTTC. Amino acid sequence: CASSYSGGPETQYF.

This chain connects TRBV24-1 to TRBJ2-1; tentatively, D is TRBD2 (5 bases). Trimming pared 6 bases from V and 9 bases from J, leaving 14 bases between. There are 13 residues in the CDR3. The germline gives CDR1 KGHDR, CDR2 SFDVKD. The CDR3 bases are TGTGCCACCAGTAATGAGGGTAAGGGTGAGCAGTTCTTC. As protein: CATSNEGKGEQFF.

This chain connects TRBV9 to TRBJ2-3; 7 bases map to TRBD2. The CDR3 consists of 16 residues. V trimming: 1 base; J trimming: 0 bases; junction bases outside the gene matches: 5. Germline CDR1 SGDLS, CDR2 YYNGEE. The CDR3 region has the DNA TGTGCCAGCAGCGTAAGACGGGAGGCTAGCACAGATACGCAGTATTTT. It encodes CASSVRREASTDTQYF.

The chain has TRBV7-9 and TRBJ2-7; 13 bases agree with TRBD2. The germline CDR1 and CDR2 sequences are SEHNR and FQNEAQ (reference sequence). The CDR3 contains 16 residues. The V gene end was trimmed by 2 bases and the J gene end by 5 bases; junction bases not matched to a gene: 6. The CDR3 is CASSLSPGLAGHEQYF. The CDR3 nucleotides read TGTGCCAGCAGCTTAAGCCCGGGACTAGCGGGACACGAGCAGTACTTC.

This chain uses TRBV2 with TRBJ2-2, with D unresolved. This CDR3 contains 15 residues. The V gene's germline CDR1 is SNHLY and CDR2 FYNNEI. Trimming stripped 0 bases from V and 8 bases from J, with 13 bases between. In DNA, the CDR3 is TGTGCCAGCAGTGAAGCGCGGTTGGGTGGGGGGGAGCTGTTTTTT. Its translation is CASSEARLGGGELFF. Complete variable domain (other parts from reference TRBV2 and TRBJ2-2): EPEVTQTPSHQVTQMGQEVILRCVPISNHLYFYWYRQILGQKVEFLVSFYNNEISEKSEIFDDQFSVERPDGSNFTLKIRSTKLEDSAMYFCASSEARLGGGELFFGEGSRLTVL.

The gene calls are TRBV5-4 and TRBJ1-2; no definite D call. CDR1 and CDR2 (germline): SGHNT, YYREEE (reference sequence). Between the trimmed V and J ends, which lost 5 bases and 11 bases, there was a span of 25 bases. This CDR3 has 15 residues. The CDR3 coding sequence is TGTGCCAGCAGGGGTTCCGCAGTCTCCCTGACGAGGTACACCTTC. It encodes CASRGSAVSLTRYTF.

The chain links TRBV19 to TRBJ2-3; D is perhaps TRBD2 (5 bases). Germline V CDR1 and CDR2: LNHDA, SQIVND (reference sequence). The ends were cut back, 3 bases at V and 3 bases at J, with 10 bases in the middle. The CDR3 is 14 residues long. The chain's CDR3 is CASSIEGVTDTQYF. The CDR3 DNA sequence: TGTGCCAGTAGTATTGAGGGAGTAACAGATACGCAGTATTTT. Full variable domain (missing parts from reference TRBV19 and TRBJ2-3): DGGITQSPKYLFRKEGQNVTLSCEQNLNHDAMYWYRQDPGQGLRLIYYSQIVNDFQKGDIAEGYSVSREKKESFPLTVTSAQKNPTAFYLCASSIEGVTDTQYFGPGTRLTVL.

The rearrangement uses TRBV27 and TRBJ2-1; 14 bases fit TRBD2. Germline V lookup: CDR1 MNHEY, CDR2 SMNVEV (reference sequence). The V gene end was trimmed by 2 bases and the J gene end by 9 bases; junction bases not matched to a gene: 6. The CDR3 length is 16 residues. The CDR3 DNA sequence: TGTGCCAGCAGTTTAAGACTAGCGGGGGGGCCTGGTGAGCAGTTCTTC. It translates to CASSLRLAGGPGEQFF.

This chain connects TRBV5-1 to TRBJ2-3; perhaps TRBD2 as D (7 bases). V was clipped by 4 bases and J by 3 bases, with 21 bases between them. The CDR3 totals 17 residues. Germline V lookup: CDR1 SGHRS, CDR2 YFSETQ. The CDR3 spells CASSPHGMRGGTDTQYF. Here the CDR3 DNA reads TGCGCCAGCAGCCCCCACGGTATGAGGGGGGGGACAGATACGCAGTATTTT. The full variable domain, in which reference TRBV5-1 and TRBJ2-3 provide the parts outside the CDR3, is KAGVTQTPRYLIKTRGQQVTLSCSPISGHRSVSWYQQTPGQGLQFLFEYFSETQRNKGNFPGRFSGRQFSNSRSEMNVSTLELGDSALYLCASSPHGMRGGTDTQYFGPGTRLTVL.

This sequence joins TRBV27 and TRBJ1-6; 7 nucleotides match TRBD1. Trimming cost V 3 bases and J 10 bases; bases outside gene matches: 9. CDR3 length: 15 amino acids. CDR1 is MNHEY, CDR2 SMNVEV, per germline (reference sequence). This CDR3 is CASSLMGRGSSPLHF. CDR3 sequence (DNA): TGTGCCAGCAGTTTGATGGGCAGGGGGAGCTCACCCCTCCACTTT.

This chain uses TRBV3-1 (or the pseudogene TRBV3-2) with TRBJ2-3; 7 bases agree with TRBD2. CDR1 is LGHDT and CDR2 is YNNKEL in the germline V gene (reference sequence). CDR3 length equals 16 residues. Trimming took 2 bases from V and 8 from J; bases not matched to a gene: 13. In DNA, the CDR3 is TGTGCCAGCAGCCAAAAGTTGTGGGAGGGCCCGGGTACGCAGTATTTT. This gives the protein CASSQKLWEGPGTQYF.

The V gene is TRBV5-5, the J gene TRBJ2-5; tentative D call: TRBD2 (6 bases). The CDR3 covers 15 residues. The V end was cut by 0 bases, the J end by 6 bases, with 15 bases between. The germline V gene has CDR1 SGHKS and CDR2 YYEKEE (reference sequence). The DNA of the CDR3 is TGTGCCAGCAGCTTGGTCGATTCCGGGGGAAAGACCCAGTACTTC. Amino acid sequence: CASSLVDSGGKTQYF.

The V call is TRBV4-2, the J call TRBJ2-1, with TRBD2 matching over 10 bases. The V gene end was trimmed by 0 bases and the J gene end by 12 bases; junction bases not matched to a gene: 8. The CDR3 is 15 residues long. In germline, CDR1 is LGHNA, CDR2 YNFKEQ. Written as DNA, the CDR3 is TGTGCCAGCAGCCAAGATGAACTAGCGGGAACAGGGCAGTTCTTC. Translation gives CASSQDELAGTGQFF.

The chain joins TRBV28 to TRBJ1-6; D uncertain. CDR3 length: 14 amino acids. Germline CDR1 reads MDHEN; CDR2 reads SYDVKM. V lost 4 bases, J lost 12 bases, and 16 bases lay in between. CDR3 sequence (DNA): TGTGCCAGCAGTTCCTCCGGACGGGAAAGACCCCTCCACTTT. Its protein product is CASSSSGRERPLHF.

The chain links TRBV12-3 or TRBV12-4 to TRBJ1-1, with D unclear. Deletions cut 4 bases from V and 5 bases from J, with 11 bases between. The CDR3 has 13 residues. The CDR3 loop is CASSYRYETEAFF. The DNA of the CDR3 is TGTGCCAGCAGTTATCGGTATGAGACTGAAGCTTTCTTT.

The V gene is TRBV7-2, the J gene TRBJ2-1; 12 bases are a match to TRBD1. The CDR3 is made up of 16 amino acids. Germline trimming cut 5 bases from V and 9 bases from J; bases unmatched to any gene: 11. In germline, CDR1 is SGHTA, CDR2 FQGNSA. CDR3 residues: CASSESGQGAIGEQFF. CDR3 nucleotides: TGTGCCAGCAGCGAGTCGGGACAGGGGGCGATCGGTGAGCAGTTCTTC.

The genes are TRBV7-2 and TRBJ1-2; D gene ambiguous. Germline assignment: CDR1 SGHTA and CDR2 FQGNSA. The CDR3 runs to 15 residues. V was cut by 2 bases and J by 5 bases, with 15 bases left in between. The CDR3, as DNA: TGTGCCAGCAGCTTATATAGTTGGGGAGGGTATGGCTACACCTTC. It yields the protein CASSLYSWGGYGYTF.

This rearrangement joins TRBV5-5 to TRBJ1-2, with D perhaps TRBD1 (5 bases). The V end was cut by 4 bases, the J end by 0 bases, with 22 bases between. Germline V gene lookup returns CDR1 SGHKS and CDR2 YYEKEE (reference sequence). The CDR3 consists of 18 residues. CDR3 sequence: CASSLGRGGDRPNYGYTF. DNA of the CDR3: TGTGCCAGCAGCCTGGGACGCGGAGGGGACCGTCCTAACTATGGCTACACCTTC.

CDR3 coding DNA: TGTGCCAGCCGGGACAGGGGCTACAATGAGCAGTTCTTC. Protein: CASRDRGYNEQFF. The chain employs TRBV28 and TRBJ2-1; 10 positions agree with TRBD1. Looked up from germline, CDR1 is MDHEN and CDR2 is SYDVKM. V lost 8 bases, J lost 3 bases, and 1 base stayed unmatched. This CDR3 spans 13 amino acids.

This clone was seen only once. This chain joins TRBV5-1 and TRBJ2-1, with 10 bases matching TRBD2. CDR3 length equals 16 residues. Trimming at V came to 4 bases and at J to 0 bases, leaving 4 bases not matched to a gene. The germline V gene has CDR1 SGHRS and CDR2 YFSETQ. The CDR3, as DNA: TGCGCCAGCAGCCAATCTAGCGGGAGCTCCTACAATGAGCAGTTCTTC. Its protein product is CASSQSSGSSYNEQFF.

This clone occurred once. The rearrangement links TRBV7-2 to TRBJ2-2; D gene unclear. Trimming stripped 0 bases from V and 0 bases from J, with 8 bases between. The CDR3 spans 16 residues. CDR1 SGHTA and CDR2 FQGNSA come from the germline V gene. The CDR3 reads CASSLARFSNTGELFF. The CDR3 DNA reads TGTGCCAGCAGCTTAGCGCGATTTTCGAACACCGGGGAGCTGTTTTTT.

This chain uses TRBV12-3 or TRBV12-4 with TRBJ1-1, with D possibly TRBD1 on 6 matching bases. Trimming took off 1 base at V and 9 bases at J, with 12 bases between the two ends. The CDR3 runs to 13 residues. CDR3 in DNA: TGTGCCAGCAGTTTAGACCAGGGGAAACAAGCTTTCTTT. Translating it yields CASSLDQGKQAFF.

A single count supports this clone. V gene TRBV21-1 combines with J gene TRBJ2-5; the table's D call, TRBD2, has no DNA check behind it. TRBV21-1 is a pseudogene segment. The CDR3 consists of 13 residues. In nucleotides, the CDR3 is TGTGCCAGCAGGAGGGCAGACAAAGAGACCCAGTACTTC. It is translated as CASRRADKETQYF.